This TCR beta chain was found in a study of identical twins. Study-level findings and limits: For monozygotic twins, models underestimated out-of-frame TCR alpha sharing.

TCRdb itself ran the 5' RACE reads through MiXCR, one entry per CDR3 protein. The data hold some 900,000 distinct CDR3 sequences, with 9% to 15% observed a single time. V trimming: 6 bases; J trimming: 4 bases; junction bases outside the gene matches: 12. The CDR3 consists of 16 residues. Per germline, CDR1 SGHAT and CDR2 FQNNGV. This clonotype has a count of ten or more. What it binds is not known. This sample also appeared in a second study, on yellow fever vaccine responses in identical twins.

What was sequenced was PBMCs. The source is a woman under 30 in good health. V and J are TRBV11-2 and TRBJ2-1; TRBD2 matches 7 bases. The CDR3 is CASSQNGGYAYNEQFF. The DNA of the CDR3 is TGTGCCAGCAGTCAAAACGGGGGGTATGCATACAATGAGCAGTTCTTC.